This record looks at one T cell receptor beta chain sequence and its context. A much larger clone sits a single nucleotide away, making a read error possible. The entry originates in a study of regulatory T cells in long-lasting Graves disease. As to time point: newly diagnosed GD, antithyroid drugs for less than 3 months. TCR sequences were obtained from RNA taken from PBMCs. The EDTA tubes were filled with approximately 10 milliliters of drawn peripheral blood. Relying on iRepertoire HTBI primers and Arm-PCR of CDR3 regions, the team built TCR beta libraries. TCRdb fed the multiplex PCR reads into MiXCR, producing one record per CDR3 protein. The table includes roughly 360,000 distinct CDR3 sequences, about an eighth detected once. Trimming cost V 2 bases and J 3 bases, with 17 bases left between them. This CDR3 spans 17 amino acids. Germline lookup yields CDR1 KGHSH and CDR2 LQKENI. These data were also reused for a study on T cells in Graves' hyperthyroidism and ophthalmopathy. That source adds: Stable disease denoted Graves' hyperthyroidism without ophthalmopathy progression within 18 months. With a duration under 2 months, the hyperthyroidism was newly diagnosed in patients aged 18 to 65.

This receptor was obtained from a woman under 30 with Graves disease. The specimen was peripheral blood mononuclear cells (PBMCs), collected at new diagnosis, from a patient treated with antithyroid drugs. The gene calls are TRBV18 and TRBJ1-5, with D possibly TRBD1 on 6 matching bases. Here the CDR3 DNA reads TGTGCCAGCTCACCAGGGCGGTGGGGGCGAGTCAATCAGCCCCAGCATTTT. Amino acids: CASSPGRWGRVNQPQHF.